This TCR beta chain emerged from a study of T cell repertoires in cytomegalovirus infection. For the study at large: The authors relied on CMV epitopes, both recently identified HLA-C-restricted and well-studied HLA-B-restricted. Study-wide findings and caveats: HLA-C-restricted CMV-specific TCR beta clonotypes were dominant in the ex vivo response. CMV carriers with the relevant HLA were identified by cumulative public TCR beta family frequency.

TCRdb re-called the reads with MiXCR, one entry per CDR3 protein. The sample lists about 110,000 distinct CDR3 sequences, around 28% occurring once. This clonotype showed up just a few times. The antigen remains undetermined. In germline, CDR1 is DFQATT, CDR2 SNEGSKA (reference sequence). The length of the CDR3 is 15 residues. V lost 4 bases and J lost 8; bases outside the gene matches: 11. The origin of this receptor is a human donor in good health (CMV status not recorded). Some clones in this sample may be carry-over from other donors' samples. The sequenced sample was CD8+ T cells from cultured PBMCs, obtained from culture after CMV antigen stimulation. V usage is TRBV20-1 and J usage is TRBJ1-2; 12 nucleotides agree with TRBD1. The CDR3 DNA sequence: TGCAGTGCTACTCCGGGACAGGGGGCTTTCGGGGGCTACACCTTC. It translates to CSATPGQGAFGGYTF.